The T cell receptor beta chain under discussion was sequenced for a study of blood T cell repertoires in COVID-19. Study information: Samples came from the United States, Italy and Spain, spanning acute and convalescent COVID-19. Sources were T cells, B-cell-depleted T cells, or PBMCs; the material itself was cDNA or gDNA.

Per the authors' pipeline: Counts of nucleated cells, estimated from reference gene primer amplification, were obtained. Sequencing used immunoSEQ multiplex PCR; TCRdb keeps in-frame clones, though not all of them. Clone size and V and J calls were adopted from that table, with D and trimming inferred from the DNA. Here the sample spans around 90,000 clones, 75% to 85% being singletons. This TCR was recovered from a human donor in a cohort sampled during active COVID-19. The source material was peripheral blood.

The CDR3 nucleotides are TGTGCCAGCAGCCCTAGGAGTATTTGGACCCAGTACTTC. Encoded protein: CASSPRSIWTQYF. The chain links TRBV7-8 to TRBJ2-5, with D uncertain. V was pared by 5 bases and J by 7 bases, with 14 bases between. Germline CDR1 is SGHVS and CDR2 is FQNEAQ. The CDR3 has 13 amino acids. The full variable domain, completed using reference TRBV7-8 and TRBJ2-5, is GAGVSQSPRYKVAKRGQDVALRCDPISGHVSLFWYQQALGQGPEFLTYFQNEAQLDKSGLPSDRFFAERPEGSVSTLKIQRTQQEDSAVYLCASSPRSIWTQYFGPGTRLLVL.